This T cell receptor beta chain came from a study of PD-L1 blockade in urothelial cancer. Data came from immunoSEQ multiplex PCR; TCRdb stores just in-frame clones and leaves some out. The sample includes 53,000 or so clones, around 86% of them seen just once. The sequence was obtained from a man aged 60 to 69 with urothelial cancer. Specimen: PBMCs, collected around atezolizumab (anti-PD-L1) treatment.

This CDR3 is CASSDPDGQGNTGELFF. Here the CDR3 DNA reads TGTGCCAGCAGTGATCCCGATGGACAGGGGAACACCGGGGAGCTGTTTTTT. This chain uses TRBV6-1 with TRBJ2-2; 8 nucleotides match TRBD1. Trimming removed 3 bases from V and 1 base from J; junction bases left unmatched: 7. CDR1 MNHNS and CDR2 SASEGT come from the germline V gene. The CDR3 consists of 17 residues.